One and the same sample provided the 20 T cell receptor beta chains below, sequenced in a study of T cells expressing NK-cell markers (dated by TCRdb to the early 2020s). Libraries were prepared through 5' RACE. Reads for this sample came from an Illumina HiSeq 2000. TCRdb reprocessed the sequencing reads and holds a single record per CDR3 protein sequence, with no DNA. Per the sample table, the count is around 100,000 distinct CDR3 sequences. The ten largest clones take up 18% of the sample. The sample taken for sequencing was blood T cells: a sorted CD56 or NKG2C T cell subset, CD4+ or CD8+ T cells, or bulk PBMC T cells (not recorded which). The receptors here all came from a woman aged 18-70 years in good health.

The J gene is TRBJ2-3, the V gene TRBV27; the D call from TCRdb, TRBD1, cannot be confirmed without DNA. This CDR3 is 16 amino acids long. Germline V gene sequence: CDR1 MNHEY, CDR2 SMNVEV (reference sequence). The CDR3 protein is CASSPHRGQGTDTQYF.

The chain uses TRBV7-9 and TRBJ2-3; TCRdb lists TRBD1, though no DNA is available to test this call. Germline values: CDR1 SEHNR, CDR2 FQNEAQ (reference sequence). The CDR3 consists of 15 residues. The CDR3 sequence is CASSLDRDPLYTQYF.

V and J are TRBV10-3 and TRBJ2-5; TCRdb's assignment of TRBD2 cannot be checked, as there is no DNA. The CDR3 spans 14 residues. Germline V gene sequence: CDR1 ENHRY, CDR2 SYGVKD. This CDR3 reads CAISEPSAQETQYF.

V and J are TRBV12-3 or TRBV12-4 and TRBJ2-7; there is no DNA to check the TCRdb D call of TRBD2. This CDR3 spans 16 amino acids. Here the CDR3 reads CASSETSGRAFGEQYF.

The chain combines TRBV6-1 with TRBJ2-2; TCRdb picks TRBD1, but there is no DNA to check that call. The CDR3 consists of 13 residues. Germline-derived CDR1 and CDR2 are MNHNS and SASEGT. This CDR3 is CASSPGDAGELFF.

The V and J genes are TRBV12-3 or TRBV12-4 and TRBJ1-2; the TRBD1 assignment by TCRdb is unverifiable without DNA. This CDR3 spans 16 amino acids. CDR3 residues: CASSLSGVRGYYGYTF.

The chain couples TRBV7-9 to TRBJ1-1; the TRBD1 assignment by TCRdb is unverifiable without DNA. This CDR3 region has 15 residues. CDR1 is SEHNR and CDR2 is FQNEAQ in the germline V gene (reference sequence). CDR3: CASSGRTGLNTEAFF.

The V call is TRBV24-1, the J call TRBJ1-2; TCRdb's D call of TRBD1 is untestable without DNA. The length of the CDR3 is 13 residues. CDR1 KGHDR and CDR2 SFDVKD come from the germline V gene. CDR3 sequence reads: CATGPGQIYGYTF.

CDR3 in amino acids: CATSPEGANYGYTF. The gene calls are TRBV6-2 or TRBV6-3 and TRBJ1-2. The CDR3 totals 14 residues. Germline values: CDR1 MNHEY, CDR2 SVGEGT.

The chain couples TRBV9 to TRBJ2-7; TCRdb's D call, TRBD1, is unchecked because there is no DNA. Germline assignment: CDR1 SGDLS and CDR2 YYNGEE. The CDR3 extends over 13 amino acids. CDR3 loop: CASSRDNQGGQYF.

The genes are TRBV2 and TRBJ2-7; no DNA is available, so the TRBD1 call from TCRdb remains unchecked. CDR3 length equals 15 residues. Germline-derived CDR1 and CDR2 are SNHLY and FYNNEI. The CDR3: CASKAGTGDPYEQYF.

The gene calls are TRBV5-1 and TRBJ1-1. The CDR3 is made up of 15 amino acids. Germline V lookup: CDR1 SGHRS, CDR2 YFSETQ. CDR3 in amino acids: CASSLETAWNTEAFF.

V and J are TRBV6-2 or TRBV6-3 and TRBJ2-7; the TRBD2 assignment by TCRdb is unverifiable without DNA. The CDR3 is 14 amino acids. Looked up from germline, CDR1 is MNHEY and CDR2 is SVGEGT. CDR3 region: CASSGTSGSYEQYF.

The chain recombines TRBV6-2 or TRBV6-3 with TRBJ2-2. CDR3 length equals 14 residues. Germline V gene sequence: CDR1 MNHEY, CDR2 SVGEGT. The CDR3 sequence is CAILRGANTGELFF.

CDR3 sequence reads: CSARGRGGLETQYF. The chain couples TRBV20-1 to TRBJ2-5; no DNA is available, so the TRBD2 call from TCRdb remains unchecked. In germline, CDR1 is DFQATT, CDR2 SNEGSKA (reference sequence). There are 14 residues in the CDR3.

This sequence joins TRBV28 and TRBJ2-3; TCRdb indicates TRBD1, and absent DNA this call remains unverified. The germline CDR1 and CDR2 sequences are MDHEN and SYDVKM. The CDR3 runs 13 residues. The CDR3 here is CASSPSGVPREYF.

The J gene is TRBJ2-7, the V gene TRBV7-8; the D call of TRBD1 rests on TCRdb alone, since no DNA is present to check it. The CDR3 is made up of 16 amino acids. Germline CDR1 SGHVS, CDR2 FQNEAQ. CDR3 sequence: CASSPWAGGLSYEQYF.

The V gene is TRBV24-1, the J gene TRBJ2-3; absent DNA, TCRdb's TRBD1 call cannot be checked. Germline lookup yields CDR1 KGHDR and CDR2 SFDVKD. This CDR3 has 14 residues. The CDR3 is CATRPGLATDTQYF.

The V and J genes are TRBV10-3 and TRBJ1-6. The CDR3 covers 13 residues. From germline, CDR1 is ENHRY and CDR2 SYGVKD. CDR3 region: CAISDSYNSPLHF.

The chain recombines TRBV4-3 with TRBJ2-2. Germline CDR1 reads LGHNA; CDR2 reads YSLEER. This CDR3 comprises 13 residues. The CDR3 sequence is CASSQEWAGELFF.